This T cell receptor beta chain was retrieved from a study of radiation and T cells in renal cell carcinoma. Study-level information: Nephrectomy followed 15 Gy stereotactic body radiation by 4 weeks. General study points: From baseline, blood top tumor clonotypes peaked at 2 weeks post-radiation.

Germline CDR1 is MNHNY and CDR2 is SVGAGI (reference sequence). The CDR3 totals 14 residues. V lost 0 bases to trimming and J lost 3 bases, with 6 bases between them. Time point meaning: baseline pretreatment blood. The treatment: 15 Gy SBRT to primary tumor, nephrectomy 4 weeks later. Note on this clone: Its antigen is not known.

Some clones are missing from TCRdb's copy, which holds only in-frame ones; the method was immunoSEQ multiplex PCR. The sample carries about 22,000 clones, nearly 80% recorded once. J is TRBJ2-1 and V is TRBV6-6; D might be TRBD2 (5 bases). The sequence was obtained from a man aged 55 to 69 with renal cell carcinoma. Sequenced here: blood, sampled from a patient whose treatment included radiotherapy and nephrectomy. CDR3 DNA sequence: TGTGCCAGCAGTTACTCGGACTTCTACAATGAGCAGTTCTTC. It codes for CASSYSDFYNEQFF.